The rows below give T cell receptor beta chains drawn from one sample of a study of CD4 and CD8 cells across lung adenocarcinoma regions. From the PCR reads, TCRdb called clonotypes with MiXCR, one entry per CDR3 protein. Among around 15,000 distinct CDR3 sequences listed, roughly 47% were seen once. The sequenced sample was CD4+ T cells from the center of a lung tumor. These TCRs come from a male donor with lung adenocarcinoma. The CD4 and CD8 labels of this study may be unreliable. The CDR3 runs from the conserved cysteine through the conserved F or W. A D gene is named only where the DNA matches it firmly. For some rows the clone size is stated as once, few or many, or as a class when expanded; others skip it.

CDR3 DNA: TGTGCCAGCAGTTTAACCGCGGGGTTGGGAGAGACCCAGTACTTC
CDR3 protein: CASSLTAGLGETQYF
V gene: TRBV28
J gene: TRBJ2-5
clone size: NA
D gene: NA

CDR3 DNA: TGTGCCAGCAGTTTATGGACGGGAGCGGGCACAGATACGCAGTATTTT
CDR3 protein: CASSLWTGAGTDTQYF
V gene: TRBV27
J gene: TRBJ2-3
clone size: NA
D gene: NA

CDR3 DNA: TGTGCCAGCAGCCAAAGGCATAAGTACGAGCAGTACTTC
CDR3 protein: CASSQRHKYEQYF
V gene: TRBV3-1
J gene: TRBJ2-7
clone size: NA
D gene: NA

CDR3 DNA: TGTGCCAGCAGTGAAATCGGAGTGGCCATGTCCTACGAGCAGTACTTC
CDR3 protein: CASSEIGVAMSYEQYF
V gene: TRBV6-1
J gene: TRBJ2-7
clone size: NA
D gene: NA

CDR3 DNA: TGTGCCAGCAGTGACCTAGCGGGAGGGGTTAATGAGCAGTTCTTC
CDR3 protein: CASSDLAGGVNEQFF
V gene: TRBV6-4
J gene: TRBJ2-1
clone size: medium-sized
D gene: TRBD2

CDR3 DNA: TGTGCCAGCATTCCAGGACAGGGGGCTCCGGGAACCCATTATGGCTACACCTTC
CDR3 protein: CASIPGQGAPGTHYGYTF
V gene: TRBV6-1
J gene: TRBJ1-2
clone size: many
D gene: TRBD1

CDR3 DNA: TGTGCCAGCAGTTACTCGAAGGACAGGGTCGAGTTTTGGATCTATGGCTACACCTTC
CDR3 protein: CASSYSKDRVEFWIYGYTF
V gene: TRBV6-5
J gene: TRBJ1-2
clone size: few
D gene: TRBD1

CDR3 DNA: TGCGCCAGCTGGACGGGGGCGTTTGAGACCCAGTACTTC
CDR3 protein: CASWTGAFETQYF
V gene: TRBV10-2
J gene: TRBJ2-5
clone size: many
D gene: NA

CDR3 DNA: TGCGCCAGCAGCCAAGTCTTAGCGGTGAACACCGGGGAGCTGTTTTTT
CDR3 protein: CASSQVLAVNTGELFF
V gene: TRBV4-1
J gene: TRBJ2-2
clone size: few
D gene: NA

CDR3 DNA: TGCGCCAGGGGGCGGCAGGCCAAAAACACGCAGTATTTC
CDR3 protein: CARGRQAKNTQYF
V gene: TRBV6-1
J gene: TRBJ2-4
clone size: NA
D gene: TRBD1

CDR3 DNA: TGTGCCAGCAGTCTTTTGACAGGGACCACAGATACGCAGTATTTT
CDR3 protein: CASSLLTGTTDTQYF
V gene: TRBV27
J gene: TRBJ2-3
clone size: many
D gene: TRBD1

CDR3 DNA: TGTGCCAGCAGTGTGGGGGGCCGTCCCCAAGATACCCAGTACTTC
CDR3 protein: CASSVGGRPQDTQYF
V gene: TRBV6-1
J gene: TRBJ2-5
clone size: NA
D gene: NA

CDR3 DNA: TGTGCCAGCAGGCTCCTCCCTGGACAGGGGAGCTCCTACAATGAGCAGTATTTT
CDR3 protein: CASRLLPGQGSSYNEQYF
V gene: TRBV6-1
J gene: TRBJ2-3
clone size: once
D gene: TRBD1

CDR3 DNA: TGTGCCAGCAGTGACTACAGGGTCCACGAGCAGTACTTC
CDR3 protein: CASSDYRVHEQYF
V gene: TRBV6-1
J gene: TRBJ2-7
clone size: NA
D gene: NA